Listed below are T cell receptor beta chains from one sample, sequenced in a study of blood T cell repertoires in COVID-19. The method was immunoSEQ multiplex PCR; TCRdb's version includes in-frame clones alone and lacks a portion of them. Of roughly 90,000 clones in the sample, around 85% were seen once. Material for sequencing was peripheral blood. These receptors all stem from a woman of 80 years or more with active or convalescent COVID-19. Both conserved end residues are part of each CDR3. A D gene is named only where the DNA matches it firmly. Size is omitted from some rows. Given values are once, few, many or a class for expanded clones.

V gene: TRBV29-1
J gene: TRBJ2-5
D gene: TRBD1
clone size: once
CDR3 protein: CSAGQGAVETQYF
CDR3 DNA: TGCAGCGCGGGACAGGGGGCCGTGGAGACCCAGTACTTC

V gene: TRBV19
J gene: TRBJ2-1
D gene: TRBD2
clone size: .
CDR3 protein: CASSFLHLAGGPGEQFF
CDR3 DNA: TGTGCCAGTAGTTTCCTCCATCTAGCGGGAGGGCCGGGGGAGCAGTTCTTC

V gene: TRBV5-8
J gene: TRBJ1-5
D gene: .
clone size: once
CDR3 protein: CASSFSGEHQPQHF
CDR3 DNA: TGTGCCAGCAGCTTTTCAGGGGAACATCAGCCCCAGCATTTT

V gene: TRBV29-1
J gene: TRBJ2-7
D gene: TRBD2
clone size: .
CDR3 protein: CSVDSGGPEQYF
CDR3 DNA: TGCAGCGTTGATTCGGGGGGGCCCGAGCAGTACTTC

V gene: TRBV9
J gene: TRBJ2-5
D gene: .
clone size: .
CDR3 protein: CASSVAGGAGQETQYF
CDR3 DNA: TGTGCCAGCAGCGTAGCTGGGGGGGCAGGCCAAGAGACCCAGTACTTC

V gene: TRBV25-1
J gene: TRBJ1-4
D gene: TRBD1
clone size: .
CDR3 protein: CASSRDSLPFITNEKLFF
CDR3 DNA: TGTGCCAGCAGTCGGGACAGCCTTCCCTTTATAACTAATGAAAAACTGTTTTTT

V gene: TRBV3-1/TRBV3-2
J gene: TRBJ2-7
D gene: .
clone size: .
CDR3 protein: CASSHNPPPGEQYF
CDR3 DNA: TGTGCCAGCAGCCATAATCCCCCCCCCGGCGAGCAGTACTTC

V gene: TRBV24-1
J gene: TRBJ2-7
D gene: .
clone size: once
CDR3 protein: CATSPTGKGAYEQYF
CDR3 DNA: TGTGCCACCAGTCCAACCGGGAAGGGCGCCTACGAGCAGTACTTC

V gene: TRBV30
J gene: TRBJ1-2
D gene: TRBD1
clone size: .
CDR3 protein: CAWTRNRDSIYGYTF
CDR3 DNA: TGTGCCTGGACACGGAACCGGGACAGCATCTATGGCTACACCTTC

V gene: TRBV30
J gene: TRBJ2-7
D gene: .
clone size: .
CDR3 protein: CAWRVGSSYEQYF
CDR3 DNA: TGTGCCTGGAGGGTCGGGAGCTCCTACGAGCAGTACTTC

V gene: TRBV7-8
J gene: TRBJ2-5
D gene: TRBD2
clone size: .
CDR3 protein: CASSLNGGTSILKTQYF
CDR3 DNA: TGTGCCAGCAGCTTGAATGGCGGGACTAGTATCCTAAAGACCCAGTACTTC

V gene: TRBV19
J gene: TRBJ2-1
D gene: TRBD2
clone size: once
CDR3 protein: CASSPGLAGDDEQFF
CDR3 DNA: TGTGCCAGTAGTCCCGGACTAGCGGGAGACGATGAGCAGTTCTTC

V gene: TRBV11-3
J gene: TRBJ2-2
D gene: .
clone size: .
CDR3 protein: CASSSSYTGELFF
CDR3 DNA: TGTGCCAGCAGCTCTAGTTACACCGGGGAGCTGTTTTTT

V gene: TRBV28
J gene: TRBJ2-7
D gene: TRBD1
clone size: .
CDR3 protein: CASYRRDRAQQYF
CDR3 DNA: TGTGCCAGCTACCGCAGGGACAGGGCTCAGCAGTACTTC

V gene: TRBV5-1
J gene: TRBJ1-2
D gene: TRBD1
clone size: .
CDR3 protein: CASSLGGTGNYGYTF
CDR3 DNA: TGCGCCAGCAGCTTAGGTGGGACAGGGAACTATGGCTACACCTTC

V gene: TRBV3-1/TRBV3-2
J gene: TRBJ2-2
D gene: .
clone size: few
CDR3 protein: CASSLQNGELFF
CDR3 DNA: TGTGCCAGCAGCCTCCAGAACGGGGAGCTGTTTTTT

V gene: TRBV28
J gene: TRBJ1-1
D gene: TRBD1
clone size: few
CDR3 protein: CASSWDRVEAFF
CDR3 DNA: TGTGCCAGCAGTTGGGACAGGGTTGAAGCTTTCTTT

V gene: TRBV27
J gene: TRBJ2-1
D gene: TRBD1
clone size: few
CDR3 protein: CASSLPPGGAYNEQFF
CDR3 DNA: TGTGCCAGCAGTTTACCCCCAGGGGGCGCCTACAATGAGCAGTTCTTC

V gene: TRBV5-1
J gene: TRBJ1-4
D gene: .
clone size: .
CDR3 protein: CASSLENGVGNEKLFF
CDR3 DNA: TGCGCCAGCAGCTTAGAAAACGGAGTTGGGAATGAAAAACTGTTTTTT

V gene: TRBV19
J gene: TRBJ2-1
D gene: TRBD2
clone size: .
CDR3 protein: CASTSRGLGPEQFF
CDR3 DNA: TGTGCCAGCACTTCCCGGGGACTAGGGCCTGAGCAGTTCTTC

V gene: TRBV3-1/TRBV3-2
J gene: TRBJ1-2
D gene: .
clone size: .
CDR3 protein: CASSQDGAENYGYTF
CDR3 DNA: TGTGCCAGCAGCCAAGATGGGGCAGAAAACTATGGCTACACCTTC

V gene: TRBV9
J gene: TRBJ2-7
D gene: TRBD2
clone size: few
CDR3 protein: CASSPGLASDRQYF
CDR3 DNA: TGTGCCAGCAGCCCGGGACTAGCCAGCGACAGGCAGTACTTC

V gene: TRBV27
J gene: TRBJ2-1
D gene: TRBD2
clone size: .
CDR3 protein: CASKPGLAGWSYNEQFF
CDR3 DNA: TGTGCCAGCAAACCGGGACTAGCGGGATGGTCCTACAATGAGCAGTTCTTC

V gene: TRBV28
J gene: TRBJ2-3
D gene: TRBD2
clone size: few
CDR3 protein: CASTLAGVWNTQYF
CDR3 DNA: TGTGCCAGCACCCTAGCGGGAGTTTGGAATACGCAGTATTTT

V gene: TRBV5-1
J gene: TRBJ1-5
D gene: .
clone size: .
CDR3 protein: CASSLARAGYSNQPQHF
CDR3 DNA: TGCGCCAGCAGCTTGGCCAGGGCAGGGTATAGCAATCAGCCCCAGCATTTT

V gene: TRBV5-1
J gene: TRBJ2-3
D gene: .
clone size: .
CDR3 protein: CASSSSMTGADTQYF
CDR3 DNA: TGCGCCAGCAGCTCTTCGATGACAGGTGCCGATACGCAGTATTTT

V gene: TRBV28
J gene: TRBJ2-7
D gene: .
clone size: .
CDR3 protein: CASKDRRPYEQYF
CDR3 DNA: TGTGCCAGTAAGGACAGACGCCCCTACGAGCAGTACTTC

V gene: TRBV12-3/TRBV12-4
J gene: TRBJ2-7
D gene: TRBD1
clone size: .
CDR3 protein: CASSLGQGAEQYF
CDR3 DNA: TGTGCCAGCAGTTTAGGGCAGGGGGCCGAGCAGTACTTC

V gene: TRBV7-2
J gene: TRBJ2-1
D gene: .
clone size: .
CDR3 protein: CASSFGGGALNEQFF
CDR3 DNA: TGTGCCAGCAGCTTCGGAGGGGGGGCTCTCAATGAGCAGTTCTTC

V gene: TRBV29-1
J gene: TRBJ1-4
D gene: TRBD1
clone size: .
CDR3 protein: CSVSPGAKGQLNEKLFF
CDR3 DNA: TGCAGCGTTAGTCCCGGCGCGAAGGGACAGCTTAATGAAAAACTGTTTTTT

V gene: TRBV3-1/TRBV3-2
J gene: TRBJ1-6
D gene: .
clone size: .
CDR3 protein: CASRSWQDNSPLHF
CDR3 DNA: TGTGCCAGCAGAAGTTGGCAGGATAATTCACCCCTCCACTTT

V gene: TRBV5-4
J gene: TRBJ1-1
D gene: TRBD1
clone size: .
CDR3 protein: CASSWDRVVTEAFF
CDR3 DNA: TGTGCCAGCAGTTGGGACAGAGTTGTCACTGAAGCTTTCTTT

V gene: TRBV3-1/TRBV3-2
J gene: TRBJ2-7
D gene: .
clone size: .
CDR3 protein: CASSQEVGTYYEQYF
CDR3 DNA: TGTGCCAGCAGCCAGGAGGTGGGGACATATTACGAGCAGTACTTC

V gene: TRBV18
J gene: TRBJ1-6
D gene: .
clone size: .
CDR3 protein: CASSLTSGGQSNNSPLHF
CDR3 DNA: TGTGCCAGCTCACTTACGTCCGGGGGTCAATCCAATAATTCACCCCTCCACTTT

V gene: TRBV5-1
J gene: TRBJ2-5
D gene: TRBD2
clone size: .
CDR3 protein: CASSFGAGRLAQETQYF
CDR3 DNA: TGCGCCAGCAGCTTTGGAGCGGGAAGGCTCGCTCAAGAGACCCAGTACTTC

V gene: TRBV5-1
J gene: TRBJ2-1
D gene: .
clone size: .
CDR3 protein: CASSLSWGSGYEQFF
CDR3 DNA: TGCGCCAGCAGCTTGTCGTGGGGCTCGGGTTATGAGCAGTTCTTC

V gene: TRBV19
J gene: TRBJ1-2
D gene: .
clone size: .
CDR3 protein: CASSIVGALIEGYTF
CDR3 DNA: TGTGCCAGTAGTATAGTGGGGGCTCTTATAGAAGGCTACACCTTC